These 6 T cell receptor beta chains were all obtained from the same sample, sequenced in a study of cytomegalovirus exposure and HLA in healthy donors. 60 Vbeta and 13 Jbeta primers were used in PCR. The protocol was immunoSEQ multiplex PCR, while the TCRdb copy is restricted to in-frame clones and leaves out a portion. Altogether some 160,000 clones are present, 75% to 90% being singletons, with the ten largest covering approximately 2%. The sample comprised PBMCs. The receptor set was obtained from a woman aged 18 to 35 in good health and CMV-seronegative.

The rearrangement joins TRBV19 to TRBJ2-1, with D perhaps matching TRBD1 (6 bases). The CDR3 is 14 residues long. Germline V lookup: CDR1 LNHDA, CDR2 SQIVND (reference sequence). The V gene lost 5 bases and the J gene lost 1 base, with 9 bases spanning the gap. CDR3 amino acids: CASSRQVSYNEQFF. The CDR3 DNA is TGTGCCAGTAGTCGACAGGTTTCCTACAATGAGCAGTTCTTC.

The rearrangement joins TRBV28 to TRBJ2-3, with 10 bases aligning to TRBD2. CDR1 MDHEN and CDR2 SYDVKM come from the germline V gene. Trimming removed 6 bases from V and 6 bases from J; junction bases left unmatched: 9. This CDR3 comprises 15 residues. Here the CDR3 DNA reads TGTGCCAGCAGGAGCCCTAGCGGGAGAGGGGATACGCAGTATTTT. This translates into CASRSPSGRGDTQYF.

CDR3 DNA: TGTGCCACCTGGGACAGGGTGAACTTGGGCGATCGTGGCTACACCTTC. Translating gives CATWDRVNLGDRGYTF. This chain links TRBV10-3 with TRBJ1-2; 9 bases agree with TRBD1. In germline, CDR1 is ENHRY, CDR2 SYGVKD. The CDR3 sequence is 16 residues long. V shed 10 bases, J shed 7 bases, and the junction held 19 bases outside the gene matches.

V and J are TRBV27 and TRBJ2-5; D is possibly TRBD2 (7 bases). The CDR3 sequence is 16 residues long. Germline assignment: CDR1 MNHEY and CDR2 SMNVEV (reference sequence). The germline V and J ends were trimmed by 5 bases and 4 bases, with 20 bases remaining between them. The CDR3 coding sequence is TGTGCCAGCAGTCGTGGGGGCGGGAGCTTCCCAGAGACCCAGTACTTC. As protein: CASSRGGGSFPETQYF.

CDR3 bases: TGTGCCAGCAGTCCCTCCCCGGACAGGGGATGGACTGAAGCTTTCTTT. Translated, it gives CASSPSPDRGWTEAFF. The chain carries TRBV27 and TRBJ1-1, with 9 positions matching TRBD1. Per germline, CDR1 MNHEY and CDR2 SMNVEV (reference sequence). The CDR3 is 16 amino acids. V was pared by 5 bases and J by 5 bases, with 12 bases of the junction left unmatched.

The chain carries TRBV5-5 and TRBJ2-7; D is ambiguous. In germline, CDR1 is SGHKS, CDR2 YYEKEE (reference sequence). The CDR3 has 12 amino acids. Trimming shortened V by 2 bases and J by 1 base, and 4 bases separated the two germline ends. As DNA, the CDR3 is TGTGCCAGCAGCTTCCATTCCTACGAGCAGTACTTC. Translation gives CASSFHSYEQYF.